Each of the 24 T cell receptor beta chains below was sequenced from the same sample in a study of CD8 T cells in ankylosing spondylitis. Study results and limitations: What appeared characteristic of ankylosing spondylitis blood was a TCR beta motif of fewer than ten highly homologous variants.

TCRdb re-called the 5' RACE reads through MiXCR, storing one row per CDR3 protein. In the table there are about 510,000 distinct CDR3 sequences, about 5% of which are singletons. These TCRs are of unknown antigen specificity. Material: blood, either unsorted or a sorted T cell fraction (not recorded which). The source of these receptors is a male donor with ankylosing spondylitis.

The chain has TRBV6-2 or TRBV6-3 and TRBJ2-1, with 10 bases lining up with TRBD1. J was trimmed by 0 bases and V by 7 bases; bases with no gene match: 18. The CDR3 totals 20 residues. In germline, CDR1 is MNHEY, CDR2 SVGEGT. CDR3 sequence reads: CASNKGQGRSFVSSYNEQFF. Written as DNA, the CDR3 is TGTGCCAGCAACAAGGGACAGGGGAGATCATTCGTTAGCTCCTACAATGAGCAGTTCTTC.

At least ten counts were recorded for this clonotype. The chain's CDR3 is CASRRGPSGRVDEQFF. The DNA for the CDR3 is TGTGCCAGCAGAAGGGGTCCTAGCGGGAGGGTTGATGAGCAGTTCTTC. The rearrangement uses TRBV7-9 and TRBJ2-1, with 12 bases that match TRBD2. J lost 8 bases, V lost 6 bases, and 11 bases had no gene match. The CDR3 covers 16 residues. The germline CDR1 and CDR2 sequences are SEHNR and FQNEAQ (reference sequence).

This clonotype appeared many times. The chain carries TRBV7-8 and TRBJ2-5; 9 bases are a match to TRBD2. The CDR3 runs 15 residues. V lost 1 base to trimming and J lost 5 bases; unmatched junction nucleotides: 5. Germline assignment: CDR1 SGHVS and CDR2 FQNEAQ. The CDR3 DNA follows: TGTGCCAGCAGCTTAGGACGACTAGCGGACGAGACCCAGTACTTC. It yields the protein CASSLGRLADETQYF.

This clonotype showed up just a few times. The chain links TRBV28 to TRBJ1-5; tentative D call: TRBD1 (5 bases). Trimming took 5 bases from V and 5 from J, leaving 16 bases between them. The CDR3 consists of 15 residues. Germline CDR1 is MDHEN and CDR2 is SYDVKM. The CDR3 region is CASSHPQEGYQPQHF. The CDR3 DNA is TGTGCCAGCAGTCACCCACAGGAGGGGTATCAGCCCCAGCATTTT.

This clonotype has only a few counts. The chain links TRBV14 to TRBJ1-6, with 7 bases that match TRBD1. J gave up 10 bases and V 4 bases, and 7 bases lay outside the gene matches. Looked up from germline, CDR1 is SGHDN and CDR2 is FVKESK. The CDR3 totals 14 residues. The CDR3 coding sequence is TGTGCCAGCAGCCGTTGGCAGGGGGAGTCACCCCTCCACTTT. Translation: CASSRWQGESPLHF.

This clonotype was found many times. The chain links TRBV29-1 to TRBJ2-3, with 9 bases that match TRBD2. V dropped 1 base and J dropped 4; count of bases not matched to a gene: 6. The V gene's germline CDR1 is SQVTM and CDR2 ANQGSEA. The CDR3 length is 15 residues. The CDR3 sequence is CSVEGGGRAPDTQYF. CDR3 DNA sequence: TGCAGCGTTGAAGGAGGCGGGAGGGCCCCAGATACGCAGTATTTT.

This clonotype was counted only a few times. The chain combines TRBV7-2 with TRBJ2-1; 9 bases line up with TRBD2. The V segment lost 5 bases and the J segment 6 bases; nucleotides outside the gene matches: 8. The CDR3 is made up of 15 amino acids. CDR1 SGHTA and CDR2 FQGNSA come from the germline V gene. Written as DNA, the CDR3 is TGTGCCAGCAGCCGAGGGAGCGGGAGGTTCAATGAGCAGTTCTTC. It yields the protein CASSRGSGRFNEQFF. The complete variable domain, with remaining parts taken from reference TRBV7-2 and TRBJ2-1, reads GAGVSQSPSNKVTEKGKDVELRCDPISGHTALYWYRQSLGQGLEFLIYFQGNSAPDKSGLPSDRFSAERTGGSVSTLTIQRTQQEDSAVYLCASSRGSGRFNEQFFGPGTRLTVL.

This clonotype was detected many times. The rearrangement links TRBV5-1 to TRBJ2-3, with 10 positions matching TRBD1. Trimming removed 4 bases from V and 7 bases from J; junction bases left unmatched: 9. The CDR3 sequence is 15 residues long. CDR1 and CDR2 from the germline V gene are SGHRS and YFSETQ. CDR3 amino acids: CASSRTRTGGNTQYF. The CDR3 nucleotides are TGCGCCAGCAGCCGGACCCGGACAGGGGGAAATACGCAGTATTTT.

This clonotype was recorded at least ten times. The CDR3 here is CASSQIRGATIYF. CDR3 bases: TGCGCCAGCAGCCAAATTCGAGGGGCAACCATATATTTT. This chain uses TRBV4-3 with TRBJ1-3; D might be TRBD1 (5 bases). Per germline, CDR1 LGHNA and CDR2 YSLEER. V lost 2 bases and J lost 10, with 12 bases in between. The CDR3 consists of 13 residues.

With regard to this clonotype: It may be a read error: a sequence one base away is much more abundant. This chain links TRBV28 with TRBJ2-1; D is unresolved. Germline values: CDR1 MDHEN, CDR2 SYDVKM. Trimming removed 2 bases at V and 8 bases at J, with 13 bases between. This CDR3 contains 14 residues. The CDR3 sequence is CASSLAKANDEQFF. The CDR3 DNA sequence: TGTGCCAGCAGTTTAGCCAAGGCAAACGATGAGCAGTTCTTC.

In this sample, this clonotype turned up many times. V and J are TRBV7-2 and TRBJ2-5, with TRBD2 as a possible D gene (5 bases). With 8 bases removed from V and 1 base from J, the gap between germline ends came to 14 bases. Germline assignment: CDR1 SGHTA and CDR2 FQGNSA. This CDR3 is built from 14 residues. The CDR3 DNA reads TGTGCCAGCTCCTCTCGAGCGGCCCAAGAGACCCAGTACTTC. Translating it yields CASSSRAAQETQYF.

This clonotype was detected a few times. The gene calls are TRBV4-3 and TRBJ2-5; D is ambiguous. CDR3 size: 13 residues. Germline CDR1 and CDR2: LGHNA and YSLEER. Trimming cost V 1 base and J 5 bases, with 8 bases left between them. The CDR3 spells CASSQVAGETQYF. CDR3 nucleotides: TGCGCCAGCAGCCAAGTTGCCGGGGAGACCCAGTACTTC.

This clonotype was seen repeatedly, ten times or more. The chain recombines TRBV5-5 with TRBJ2-2; 8 bases agree with TRBD1. The V gene end was trimmed by 4 bases and the J gene end by 4 bases; junction bases not matched to a gene: 9. CDR3 length equals 16 residues. Germline loops: CDR1 SGHKS, CDR2 YYEKEE (reference sequence). Here the CDR3 reads CASSSYRGIGTGELFF. For the CDR3, the DNA is TGTGCCAGCAGCAGCTACAGGGGGATTGGCACCGGGGAGCTGTTTTTT.

This clonotype was detected many times. CDR3 sequence (DNA): TGTGCCAGCAGCCCCGGGACTGACACCGGGGAGCTGTTTTTT. Translating gives CASSPGTDTGELFF. This chain links TRBV7-3 with TRBJ2-2; D perhaps matches TRBD2 (6 bases). The CDR3 covers 14 residues. Trimming took 5 bases from V and 3 from J, leaving 10 bases between them. Germline values: CDR1 SGHTA, CDR2 FQGTGA.

The sample holds many counts of this clonotype. The chain employs TRBV18 and TRBJ2-3, with 8 bases identical to TRBD2. V gave up 1 base and J gave up 3 bases; unmatched junction bases: 6. The CDR3 spans 16 residues. The germline gives CDR1 KGHSH, CDR2 LQKENI. CDR3 sequence (DNA): TGTGCCAGCTCACCACTTGGAGCGGGAGTTACAGATACGCAGTATTTT. The encoded protein is CASSPLGAGVTDTQYF.

At least ten counts were recorded for this clonotype. V usage is TRBV4-3 and J usage is TRBJ2-5, with 7 bases fitting TRBD1. V gave up 0 bases and J gave up 5 bases; unmatched junction bases: 15. This CDR3 has 18 residues. From germline, CDR1 is LGHNA and CDR2 YSLEER. The CDR3 reads CASSQERTGVSVGETQYF. Here the CDR3 DNA reads TGCGCCAGCAGCCAAGAGAGGACAGGCGTCTCGGTAGGGGAGACCCAGTACTTC.

This clonotype was counted ten times or more. The chain has TRBV20-1 and TRBJ2-7; 8 bases are a match to TRBD1. Trimming took 3 bases from V and 5 from J; bases not matched to a gene: 9. The CDR3 has 14 amino acids. Looked up from germline, CDR1 is DFQATT and CDR2 is SNEGSKA (reference sequence). The CDR3 bases are TGCAGTGCTAGGGGGAGGACAGGGCGCCACGAGCAGTACTTC. Encoded protein: CSARGRTGRHEQYF.

This sequence joins TRBV7-2 and TRBJ2-5; tentatively, D is TRBD1 or TRBD2 (6 bases each). Trimming left V 3 bases short and J 5 bases short, with 13 bases between. The CDR3 spans 14 residues. From germline, CDR1 is SGHTA and CDR2 FQGNSA. The CDR3 reads CASSFGGRGETQYF. The CDR3 DNA reads TGTGCCAGCAGCTTTGGGGGGCGCGGGGAGACCCAGTACTTC.

This clonotype occurred many times. V is TRBV5-1 and J is TRBJ2-1; D is perhaps TRBD2 (5 bases). The CDR3 runs to 14 residues. V gave up 5 bases and J gave up 8 bases, with 17 bases separating them. Germline CDR1 and CDR2: SGHRS and YFSETQ. The chain's CDR3 is CASRPSTRRHEQFF. DNA of the CDR3: TGCGCCAGCAGACCATCTACTAGGCGGCATGAGCAGTTCTTC.

This clonotype was counted ten times or more. The chain recombines TRBV7-2 with TRBJ1-3; possible D gene TRBD1, 6 bases. There are 17 residues in the CDR3. The V gene lost 5 bases and the J gene lost 1 base, with 18 bases spanning the gap. Germline CDR1 SGHTA, CDR2 FQGNSA. CDR3 loop: CASSLGLGAKSGNTIYF. In nucleotides, the CDR3 is TGTGCCAGCAGCCTAGGGTTGGGGGCAAAGTCTGGAAACACCATATATTTT.

This clonotype was recorded many times. The chain employs TRBV5-1 and TRBJ2-2; D remains unclear. V dropped 1 base and J dropped 1 base, with 8 bases sitting between them. The CDR3 consists of 15 residues. CDR1 is SGHRS and CDR2 is YFSETQ in the germline V gene. In nucleotides, the CDR3 is TGCGCCAGCAGCTTGAACTGGGGGAACACCGGGGAGCTGTTTTTT. It is translated as CASSLNWGNTGELFF.

This clonotype was seen at least ten times. The chain has TRBV7-6 and TRBJ1-4, with unresolved D. The CDR3 is 15 residues long. Germline V lookup: CDR1 SGHVS, CDR2 FNYEAQ. Trimming took off 5 bases at V and 0 bases at J, with 10 bases between the two ends. The CDR3 sequence: CASSLRGATNEKLFF. The CDR3 coding sequence is TGTGCCAGCAGCCTCAGAGGCGCAACTAATGAAAAACTGTTTTTT.

There are a few counts of this clonotype. The chain carries TRBV5-1 and TRBJ2-5; D tentatively fits TRBD1 or TRBD2 (5 bases each). The germline V gene has CDR1 SGHRS and CDR2 YFSETQ. V shed 2 bases and J shed 5 bases, with 13 bases lying between them. CDR3 length equals 14 residues. The DNA for the CDR3 is TGCGCCAGCAGCTTCGGGACCCATAGGGAGACCCAGTACTTC. Residues: CASSFGTHRETQYF.

This clonotype was picked up many times. The V call is TRBV6-5, the J call TRBJ2-7; D gene ambiguous. Germline values: CDR1 MNHEY, CDR2 SVGAGI. V lost 0 bases to trimming and J lost 2 bases, with 8 bases between them. The CDR3 covers 14 residues. CDR3 sequence (DNA): TGTGCCAGCAGTTACTCGTTAGGGCCCTACGAGCAGTACTTC. This encodes CASSYSLGPYEQYF.